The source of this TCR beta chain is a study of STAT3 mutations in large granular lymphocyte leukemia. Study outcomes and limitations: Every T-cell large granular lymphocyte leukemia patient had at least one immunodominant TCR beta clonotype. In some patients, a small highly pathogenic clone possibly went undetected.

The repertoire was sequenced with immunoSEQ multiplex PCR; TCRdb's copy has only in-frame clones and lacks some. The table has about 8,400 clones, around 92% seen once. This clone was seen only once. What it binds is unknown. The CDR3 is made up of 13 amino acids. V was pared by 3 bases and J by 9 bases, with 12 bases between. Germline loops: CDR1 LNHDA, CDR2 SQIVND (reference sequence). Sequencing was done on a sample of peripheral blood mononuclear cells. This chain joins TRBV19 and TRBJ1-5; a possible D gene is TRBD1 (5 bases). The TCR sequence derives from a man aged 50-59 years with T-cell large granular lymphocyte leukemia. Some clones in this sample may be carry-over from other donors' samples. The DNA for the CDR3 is TGTGCCAGTAGTATCGGGGCTCAGGGGCCCCAGCATTTT. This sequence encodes CASSIGAQGPQHF.